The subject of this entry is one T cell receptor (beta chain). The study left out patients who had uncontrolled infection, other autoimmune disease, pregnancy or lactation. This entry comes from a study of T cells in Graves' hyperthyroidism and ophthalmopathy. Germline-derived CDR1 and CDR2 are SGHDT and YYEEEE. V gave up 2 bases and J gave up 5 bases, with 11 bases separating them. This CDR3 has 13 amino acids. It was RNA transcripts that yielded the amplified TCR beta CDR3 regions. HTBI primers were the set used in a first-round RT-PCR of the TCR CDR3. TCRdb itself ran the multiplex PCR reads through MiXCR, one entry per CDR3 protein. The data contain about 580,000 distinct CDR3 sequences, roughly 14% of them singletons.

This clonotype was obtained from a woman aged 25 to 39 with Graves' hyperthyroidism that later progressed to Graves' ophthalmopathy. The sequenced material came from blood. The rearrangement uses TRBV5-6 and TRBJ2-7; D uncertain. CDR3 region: CASSLSGVDEQYF. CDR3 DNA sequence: TGTGCCAGCAGCTTATCTGGGGTGGACGAGCAGTACTTC. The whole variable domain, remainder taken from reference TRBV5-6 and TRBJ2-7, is DAGVTQSPTHLIKTRGQQVTLRCSPKSGHDTVSWYQQALGQGPQFIFQYYEEEERQRGNFPDRFSGHQFPNYSSELNVNALLLGDSALYLCASSLSGVDEQYFGPGTRLTVT.